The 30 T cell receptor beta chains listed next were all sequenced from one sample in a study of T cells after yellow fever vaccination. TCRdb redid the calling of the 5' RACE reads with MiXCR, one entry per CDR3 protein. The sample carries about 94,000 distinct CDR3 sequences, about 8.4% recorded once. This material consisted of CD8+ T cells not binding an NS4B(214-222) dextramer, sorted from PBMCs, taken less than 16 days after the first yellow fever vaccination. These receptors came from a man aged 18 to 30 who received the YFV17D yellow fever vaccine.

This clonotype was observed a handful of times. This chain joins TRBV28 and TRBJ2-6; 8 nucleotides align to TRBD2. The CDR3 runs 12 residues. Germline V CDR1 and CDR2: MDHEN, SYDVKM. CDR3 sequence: CASGGNSDVLTF. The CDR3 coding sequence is TGTGCGAGCGGGGGAAACAGTGACGTCCTGACTTTC.

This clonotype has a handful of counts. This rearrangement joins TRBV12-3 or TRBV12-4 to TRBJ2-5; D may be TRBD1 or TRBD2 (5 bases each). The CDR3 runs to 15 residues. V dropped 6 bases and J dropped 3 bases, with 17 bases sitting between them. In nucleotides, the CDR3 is TGTGCCAGCAGGACGAACCGGGACCCCAAAGAGACCCAGTACTTC. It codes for CASRTNRDPKETQYF.

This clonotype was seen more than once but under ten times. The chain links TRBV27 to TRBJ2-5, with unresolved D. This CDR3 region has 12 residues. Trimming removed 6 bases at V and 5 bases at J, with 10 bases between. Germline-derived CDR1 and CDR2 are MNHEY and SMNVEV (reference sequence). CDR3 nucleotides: TGTGCCAGCAGCGGGCTAGGGGAGACCCAGTACTTC. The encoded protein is CASSGLGETQYF.

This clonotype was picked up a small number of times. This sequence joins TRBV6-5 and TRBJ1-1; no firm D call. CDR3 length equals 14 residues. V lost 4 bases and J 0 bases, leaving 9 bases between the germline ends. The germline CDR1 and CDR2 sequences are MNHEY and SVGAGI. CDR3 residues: CASSFRQLNTEAFF. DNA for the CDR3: TGTGCCAGCAGTTTTAGACAACTGAACACTGAAGCTTTCTTT.

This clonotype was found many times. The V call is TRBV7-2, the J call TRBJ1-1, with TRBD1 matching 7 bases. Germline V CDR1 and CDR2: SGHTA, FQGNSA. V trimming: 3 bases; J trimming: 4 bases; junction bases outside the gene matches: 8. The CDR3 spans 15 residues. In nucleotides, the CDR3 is TGTGCCAGCAGCTTGGCCAAGGGACAGCTCACTGAAGCTTTCTTT. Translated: CASSLAKGQLTEAFF. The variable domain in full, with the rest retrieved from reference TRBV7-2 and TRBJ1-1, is GAGVSQSPSNKVTEKGKDVELRCDPISGHTALYWYRQSLGQGLEFLIYFQGNSAPDKSGLPSDRFSAERTGGSVSTLTIQRTQQEDSAVYLCASSLAKGQLTEAFFGQGTRLTVV.

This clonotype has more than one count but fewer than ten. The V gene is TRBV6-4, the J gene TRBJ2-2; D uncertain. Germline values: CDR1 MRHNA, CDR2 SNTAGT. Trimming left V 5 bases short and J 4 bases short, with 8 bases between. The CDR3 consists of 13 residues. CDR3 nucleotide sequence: TGTGCCAGCAGTATAGGAGCCACCGGGGAGCTGTTTTTT. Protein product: CASSIGATGELFF.

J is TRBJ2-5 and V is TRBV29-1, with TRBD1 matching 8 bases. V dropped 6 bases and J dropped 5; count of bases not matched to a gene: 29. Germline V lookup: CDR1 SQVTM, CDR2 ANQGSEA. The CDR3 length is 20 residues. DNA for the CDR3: TGCAGCGTCGCAGAGCTGACAGGGGAGATCAGTCTAGGTTTGGGGGAGACCCAGTACTTC. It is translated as CSVAELTGEISLGLGETQYF.

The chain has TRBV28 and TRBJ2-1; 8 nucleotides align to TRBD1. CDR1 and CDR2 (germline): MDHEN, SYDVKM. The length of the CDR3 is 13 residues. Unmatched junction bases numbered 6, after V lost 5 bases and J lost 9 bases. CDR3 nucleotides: TGTGCCAGCAGTCACCAGGGGGCCACTGAGCAGTTCTTC. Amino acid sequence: CASSHQGATEQFF.

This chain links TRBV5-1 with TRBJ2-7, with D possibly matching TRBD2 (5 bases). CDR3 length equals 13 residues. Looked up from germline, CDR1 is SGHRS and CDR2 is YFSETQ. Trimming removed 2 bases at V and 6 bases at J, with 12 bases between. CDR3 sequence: CASSFSPSFEQYF. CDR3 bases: TGCGCCAGCAGCTTCTCCCCTAGCTTCGAGCAGTACTTC. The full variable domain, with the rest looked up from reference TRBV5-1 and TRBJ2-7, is KAGVTQTPRYLIKTRGQQVTLSCSPISGHRSVSWYQQTPGQGLQFLFEYFSETQRNKGNFPGRFSGRQFSNSRSEMNVSTLELGDSALYLCASSFSPSFEQYFGPGTRLTVT.

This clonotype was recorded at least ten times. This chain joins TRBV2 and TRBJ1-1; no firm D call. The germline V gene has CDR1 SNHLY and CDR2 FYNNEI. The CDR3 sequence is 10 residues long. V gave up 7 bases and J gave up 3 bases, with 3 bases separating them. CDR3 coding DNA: TGTGCCAGCATCCACACTGAAGCTTTCTTT. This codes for CASIHTEAFF.

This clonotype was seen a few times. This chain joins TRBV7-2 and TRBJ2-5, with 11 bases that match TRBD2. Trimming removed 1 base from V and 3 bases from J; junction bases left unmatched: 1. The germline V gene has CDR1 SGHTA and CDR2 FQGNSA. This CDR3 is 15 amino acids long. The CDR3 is CASSLELAGEETQYF. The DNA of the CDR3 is TGTGCCAGCAGCTTAGAACTAGCGGGGGAAGAGACCCAGTACTTC.

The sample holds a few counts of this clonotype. DNA of the CDR3: TGTGCCAGCAGTTTCTGGCGGGGGGGCTATCCGGGTGAGCAGTTCTTC. Translated, it gives CASSFWRGGYPGEQFF. V is TRBV12-3 or TRBV12-4 and J is TRBJ2-1, with 9 bases fitting TRBD2. The CDR3 has 16 residues. The V and J ends lost 3 bases and 9 bases, in that order; junction bases with no gene match: 12.

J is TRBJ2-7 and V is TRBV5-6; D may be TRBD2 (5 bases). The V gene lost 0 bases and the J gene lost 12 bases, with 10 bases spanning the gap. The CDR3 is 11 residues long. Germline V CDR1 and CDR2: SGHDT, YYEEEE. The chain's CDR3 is CASSLVGERYV. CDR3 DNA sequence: TGTGCCAGCAGCTTGGTCGGGGAACGGTACGTC.

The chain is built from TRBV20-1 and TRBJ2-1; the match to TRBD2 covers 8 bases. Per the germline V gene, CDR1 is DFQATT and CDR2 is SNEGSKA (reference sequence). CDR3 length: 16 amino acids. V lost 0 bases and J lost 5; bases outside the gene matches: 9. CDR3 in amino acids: CSARDLRGGYHNEQFF. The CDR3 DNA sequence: TGCAGTGCTAGAGATCTTCGGGGGGGCTACCACAATGAGCAGTTCTTC.

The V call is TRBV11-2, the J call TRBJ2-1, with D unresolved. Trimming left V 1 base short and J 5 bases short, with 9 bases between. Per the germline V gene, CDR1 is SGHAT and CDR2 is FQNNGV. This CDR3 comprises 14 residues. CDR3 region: CASSLASWHNEQFF. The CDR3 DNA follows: TGTGCCAGCAGCTTAGCGAGCTGGCACAATGAGCAGTTCTTC.

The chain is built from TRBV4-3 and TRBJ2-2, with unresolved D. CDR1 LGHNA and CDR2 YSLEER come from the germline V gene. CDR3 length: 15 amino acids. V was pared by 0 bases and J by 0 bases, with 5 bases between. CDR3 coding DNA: TGCGCCAGCAGCCAAGAGACGGCGAACACCGGGGAGCTGTTTTTT. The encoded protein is CASSQETANTGELFF.

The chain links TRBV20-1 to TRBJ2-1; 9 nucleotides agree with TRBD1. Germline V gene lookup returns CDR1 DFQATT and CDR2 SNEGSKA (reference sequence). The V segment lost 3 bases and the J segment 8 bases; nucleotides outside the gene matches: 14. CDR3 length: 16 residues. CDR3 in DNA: TGCAGTGCTAGTAACAGGGGGCGCCCAACGGTCTATGAGCAGTTCTTC. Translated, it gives CSASNRGRPTVYEQFF.

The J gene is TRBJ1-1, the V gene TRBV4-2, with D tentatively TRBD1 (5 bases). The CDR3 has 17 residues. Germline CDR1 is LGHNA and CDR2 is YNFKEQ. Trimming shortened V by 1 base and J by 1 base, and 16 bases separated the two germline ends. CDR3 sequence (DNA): TGTGCCAGCAGCCAAGCCGTGGTCAGGGACGAGAACACTGAAGCTTTCTTT. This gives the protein CASSQAVVRDENTEAFF.

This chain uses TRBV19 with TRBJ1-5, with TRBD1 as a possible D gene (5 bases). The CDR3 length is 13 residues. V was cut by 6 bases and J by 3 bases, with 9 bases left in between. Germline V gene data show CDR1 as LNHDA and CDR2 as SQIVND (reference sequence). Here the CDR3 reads CASRPRVNQPQHF. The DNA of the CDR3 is TGTGCCAGTAGACCCAGGGTCAATCAGCCCCAGCATTTT. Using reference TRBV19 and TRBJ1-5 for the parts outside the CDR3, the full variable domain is DGGITQSPKYLFRKEGQNVTLSCEQNLNHDAMYWYRQDPGQGLRLIYYSQIVNDFQKGDIAEGYSVSREKKESFPLTVTSAQKNPTAFYLCASRPRVNQPQHFGDGTRLSIL.

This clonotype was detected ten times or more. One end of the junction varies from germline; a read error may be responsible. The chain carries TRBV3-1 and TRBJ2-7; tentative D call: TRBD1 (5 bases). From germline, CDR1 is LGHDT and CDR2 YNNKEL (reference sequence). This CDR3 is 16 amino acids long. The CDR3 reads CASRHSWSQGFHEQYF. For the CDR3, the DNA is TGTGCCAGCCGCCACTCCTGGAGTCAGGGCTTCCACGAGCAGTACTTC.

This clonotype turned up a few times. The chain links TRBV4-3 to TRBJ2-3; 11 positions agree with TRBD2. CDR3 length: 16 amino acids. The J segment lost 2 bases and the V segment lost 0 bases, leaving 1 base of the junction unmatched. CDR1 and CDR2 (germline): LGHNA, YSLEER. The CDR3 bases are TGCGCCAGCAGCCAAGATAGCGGGGGGGTCACAGATACGCAGTATTTT. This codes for CASSQDSGGVTDTQYF.

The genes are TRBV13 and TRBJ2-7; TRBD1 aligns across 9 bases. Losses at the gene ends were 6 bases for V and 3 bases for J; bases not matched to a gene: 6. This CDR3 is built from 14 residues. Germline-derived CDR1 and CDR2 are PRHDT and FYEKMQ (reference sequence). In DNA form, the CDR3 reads TGTGCCAGCAGGTTGCGGGACAGGGTCTACGAGCAGTACTTC. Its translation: CASRLRDRVYEQYF.

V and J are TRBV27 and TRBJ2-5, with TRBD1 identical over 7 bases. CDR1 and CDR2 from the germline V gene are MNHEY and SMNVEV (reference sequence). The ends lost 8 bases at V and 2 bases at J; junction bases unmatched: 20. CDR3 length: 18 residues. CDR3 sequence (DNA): TGTGCCAGCGGCCCAAGGGTTCTACAGGGGCGCTTTCAAGAGACCCAGTACTTC. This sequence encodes CASGPRVLQGRFQETQYF.

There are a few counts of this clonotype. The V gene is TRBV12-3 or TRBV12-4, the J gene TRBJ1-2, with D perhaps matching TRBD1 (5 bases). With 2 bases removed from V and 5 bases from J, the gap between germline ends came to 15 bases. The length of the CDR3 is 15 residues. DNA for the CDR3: TGTGCCAGCAGTTTAAACGTCGGTGGGGGGTATGGCTACACCTTC. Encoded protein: CASSLNVGGGYGYTF.

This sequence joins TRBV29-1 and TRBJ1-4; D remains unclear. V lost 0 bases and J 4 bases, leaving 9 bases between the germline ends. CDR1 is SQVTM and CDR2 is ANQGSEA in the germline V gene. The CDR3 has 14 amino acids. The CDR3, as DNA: TGCAGCGTTGAAGATGTAGAGGATAATGAAAAACTGTTTTTT. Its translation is CSVEDVEDNEKLFF.

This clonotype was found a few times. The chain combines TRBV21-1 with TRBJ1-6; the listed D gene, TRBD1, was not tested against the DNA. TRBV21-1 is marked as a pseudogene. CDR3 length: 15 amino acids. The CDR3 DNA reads TGTGCCAGCAGACAACACAGGGAAGGGAATTCACCCCTCCACTTT. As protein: CASRQHREGNSPLHF.

The CDR3 sequence: CASSWDGDSNQPQHF. CDR3 DNA: TGTGCCAGCAGCTGGGACGGGGATAGCAATCAGCCCCAGCATTTT. The rearrangement links TRBV7-2 to TRBJ1-5, with D perhaps matching TRBD1 (5 bases). V lost 4 bases and J lost 0, with 10 bases in between. The CDR3 is 15 amino acids. In germline, CDR1 is SGHTA, CDR2 FQGNSA.

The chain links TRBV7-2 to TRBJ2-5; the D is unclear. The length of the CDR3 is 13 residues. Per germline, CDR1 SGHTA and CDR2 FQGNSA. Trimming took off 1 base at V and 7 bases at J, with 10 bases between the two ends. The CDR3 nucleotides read TGTGCCAGCAGCTTAGGGACGCCGGGGACCCAGTACTTC. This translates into CASSLGTPGTQYF.

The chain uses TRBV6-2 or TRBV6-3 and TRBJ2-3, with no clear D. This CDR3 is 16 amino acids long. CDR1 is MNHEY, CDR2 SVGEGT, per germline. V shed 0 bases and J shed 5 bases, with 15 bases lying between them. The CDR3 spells CASSYSRWGWGDTQYF. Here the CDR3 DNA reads TGTGCCAGCAGTTACTCGAGGTGGGGTTGGGGAGATACGCAGTATTTT.

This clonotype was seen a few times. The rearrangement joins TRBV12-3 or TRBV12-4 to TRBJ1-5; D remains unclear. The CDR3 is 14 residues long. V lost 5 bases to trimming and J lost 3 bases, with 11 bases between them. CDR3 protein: CASSPRPPNQPQHF. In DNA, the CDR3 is TGTGCCAGCAGTCCGCGACCCCCCAATCAGCCCCAGCATTTT.